The rows below give T cell receptor beta chains drawn from one sample of a study of cytomegalovirus exposure and HLA in healthy donors. Assay: immunoSEQ multiplex PCR; the TCRdb copy retains only in-frame clones and omits some. The sample table sets out roughly 62,000 clones. Input material: PBMCs. Source of these receptors: a woman aged 18-30 years in good health and CMV-seronegative. The conserved cysteine and the conserved F or W are not part of the CDR3 here. A D gene is named only where the DNA matches it firmly.

d_gene | v_gene | CDR3aa
- | TRBV6-6 | ASSYDVRGKRDTQY
- | TRBV5-4 | ASSLGGGVVNEQF
- | TRBV7-9 | ASSLIGRVVVDEQF
TRBD1 | TRBV28 | ASNNRGYGYT
- | TRBV10-2 | ASKGGSTEAF
- | TRBV10-3 | AISDSSYGYT
TRBD2 | TRBV29-1 | SVEPELAGAQETQY
- | TRBV7-9 | ASSLMGGPGEQY
TRBD2 | TRBV6-1 | ASSEYRGGAYEQY
TRBD1 | TRBV5-1 | ASSSADRGPGELF
TRBD1 | TRBV19 | ASSIGTGGTDTQY
- | TRBV10-3 | AISEQAFKTNEKLF
- | TRBV7-2 | ASSLGVIRDKGEKLF
TRBD1 | TRBV6-6 | ASSYLQGNYGYT
TRBD1 | TRBV7-9 | ASSVGTVTEAF
- | TRBV6-1 | ASSLLNRDQETQY
TRBD1 | TRBV4-1 | ASSPGPGQGTYEQY
TRBD1 | TRBV7-9 | ASSLPTGLGYT
- | TRBV29-1 | SVEVRGTDGYT
TRBD1 | TRBV29-1 | SARTGLGTEAF
- | TRBV5-1 | ASSLGFEQGGYEQY
TRBD1 | TRBV4-1 | ASIGLGQREQF
- | TRBV7-7 | ASSPPGRMNTEAF
- | TRBV2 | ASSDGLYEAF
- | TRBV29-1 | SVETGYNEQF
TRBD1 | TRBV14 | ASSPQTGGYEQY
- | TRBV5-1 | ASSLDSRQNEQF
- | TRBV14 | ASSLISGRTEAF
- | TRBV4-2 | ASSQVGTQNTGELF
- | TRBV5-1 | ASSPGHLTQETQY
- | TRBV6-5 | ATLGGYTEAF
- | TRBV28 | ASSFLLAGSYEQY
TRBD1 | TRBV10-1 | ASQGDRGLEAF
- | TRBV15 | ATSRGGWGGTPYEQY
TRBD1 | TRBV27 | ASSLIRDRGREPQH
- | TRBV5-1 | ASSLRPGDEKLF
TRBD1 | TRBV4-1 | ASSPSTGFNYGYT
- | TRBV5-1 | ASSLEPSRNTEAF
- | TRBV7-9 | ASSFGTRGYT